The T cell receptor (beta chain) described here comes from a study of cytomegalovirus exposure and HLA in healthy donors. CDR1 SGHRS and CDR2 YFSETQ come from the germline V gene. The V gene end was trimmed by 4 bases and the J gene end by 2 bases; junction bases not matched to a gene: 3. The CDR3 length is 14 residues. Of note for this clone: Its cognate antigen is unknown. Other DNA sequences from this sample encode an identical CDR3 as well.

Findings of the study overall: The authors later linked a missense DCLRE1C variant to TCR beta V- and J-gene trimming.

Researchers ran the PCR with 60 Vbeta and 13 Jbeta primers. TCRdb's table, derived via immunoSEQ multiplex PCR, lists solely in-frame clones and lacks some. The sample includes some 170,000 clones, 75% to 80% of them seen just once. The chain carries TRBV5-1 and TRBJ1-2; TRBD1 agrees at 9 bases. The sequenced material came from PBMCs. This receptor was identified in a man aged 40-50 years in good health and CMV-seropositive. CDR3 nucleotides: TGCGCCAGCAGCCCGGGACAGGGAAACTATGGCTACACCTTC. Protein product: CASSPGQGNYGYTF.